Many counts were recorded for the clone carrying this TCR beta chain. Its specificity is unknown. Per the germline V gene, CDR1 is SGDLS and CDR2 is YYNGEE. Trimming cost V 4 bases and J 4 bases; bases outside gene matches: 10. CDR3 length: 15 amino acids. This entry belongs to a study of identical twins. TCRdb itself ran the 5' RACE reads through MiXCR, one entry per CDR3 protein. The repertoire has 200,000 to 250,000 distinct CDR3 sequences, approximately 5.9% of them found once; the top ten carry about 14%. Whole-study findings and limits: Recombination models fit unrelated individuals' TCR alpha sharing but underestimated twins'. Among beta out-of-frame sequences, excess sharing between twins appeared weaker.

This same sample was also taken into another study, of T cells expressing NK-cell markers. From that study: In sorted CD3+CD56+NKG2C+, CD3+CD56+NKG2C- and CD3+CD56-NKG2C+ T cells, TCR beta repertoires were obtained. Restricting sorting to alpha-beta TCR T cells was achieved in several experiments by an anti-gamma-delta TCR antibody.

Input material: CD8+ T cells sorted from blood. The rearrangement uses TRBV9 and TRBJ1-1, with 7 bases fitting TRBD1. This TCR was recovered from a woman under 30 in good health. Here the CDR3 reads CASSRGGQGGTEAFF. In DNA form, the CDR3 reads TGTGCCAGCAGCCGCGGGGGGCAGGGGGGCACTGAAGCTTTCTTT.